The 30 T cell receptor beta chains listed next were all sequenced from one sample in a study of cytomegalovirus exposure and HLA in healthy donors. PCR amplification relied on 60 Vbeta primers (plus 13 Jbeta primers). Only in-frame clones appear in the TCRdb table, and some are missing; sequencing was by immunoSEQ multiplex PCR. The table includes about 140,000 clones, around 80% detected once. Sequences were obtained from PBMCs. These receptors originate from a middle-aged woman in good health and CMV-seronegative.

This clone was seen once. V gene TRBV7-2 combines with J gene TRBJ2-5; possible D gene TRBD1, 6 bases. Germline-derived CDR1 and CDR2 are SGHTA and FQGNSA. The V gene lost 4 bases and the J gene lost 5 bases, with 14 bases spanning the gap. The length of the CDR3 is 14 residues. The CDR3 region is CASSSDSLGETQYF. CDR3 nucleotide sequence: TGTGCCAGCAGCTCGGACAGCCTGGGGGAGACCCAGTACTTC.

The CDR3 nucleotides read TGTGCCAGCAGTGAAGTGCCTAGCGGGAGGGCCATAGAGGAGACCCAGTACTTC. Its protein product is CASSEVPSGRAIEETQYF. V usage is TRBV6-1 and J usage is TRBJ2-5, with 12 bases aligning to TRBD2. Germline CDR1 and CDR2: MNHNS and SASEGT. Losses at the gene ends were 1 base for V and 5 bases for J; bases not matched to a gene: 11. The CDR3 is 18 amino acids.

This chain connects TRBV4-3 to TRBJ1-5; TRBD1 aligns across 8 bases. The V gene's germline CDR1 is LGHNA and CDR2 YSLEER. Losses at the gene ends were 4 bases for V and 9 bases for J; bases not matched to a gene: 5. There are 13 residues in the CDR3. CDR3 region: CASSRDRFRPQHF. CDR3 in DNA: TGCGCCAGCAGCCGGGACAGGTTTCGGCCCCAGCATTTT.

The rearrangement links TRBV5-1 to TRBJ1-1; D is possibly TRBD1 (5 bases). There are 15 residues in the CDR3. V was cut by 0 bases and J by 5 bases, with 14 bases left in between. Per germline, CDR1 SGHRS and CDR2 YFSETQ. This chain's CDR3 is CASSLVPGGGTEAFF. The CDR3 DNA follows: TGCGCCAGCAGCTTGGTTCCCGGGGGGGGGACTGAAGCTTTCTTT.

The sample holds one count of this clone. The rearrangement joins TRBV28 to TRBJ1-1, with 7 bases lining up with TRBD1. The germline V gene encodes CDR1 MDHEN and CDR2 SYDVKM. The CDR3 runs to 14 residues. The V segment lost 7 bases and the J segment 0 bases; nucleotides outside the gene matches: 5. CDR3 nucleotides: TGTGCCAGCACCCCGGGACAGTTGAACACTGAAGCTTTCTTT. The encoded protein is CASTPGQLNTEAFF.

The rearrangement links TRBV29-1 to TRBJ1-1; 8 nucleotides agree with TRBD1. The ends lost 3 bases at V and 7 bases at J; junction bases unmatched: 1. This CDR3 is built from 11 residues. Germline loops: CDR1 SQVTM, CDR2 ANQGSEA. The CDR3 loop reads CSVDDRGEAFF. The CDR3 DNA reads TGCAGCGTTGATGACAGGGGTGAAGCTTTCTTT. Looking up the rest from reference TRBV29-1 and TRBJ1-1 gives the full variable domain: SAVISQKPSRDICQRGTSLTIQCQVDSQVTMMFWYRQQPGQSLTLIATANQGSEATYESGFVIDKFPISRPNLTFSTLTVSNMSPEDSSIYLCSVDDRGEAFFGQGTRLTVV.

The gene calls are TRBV21-1 and TRBJ2-7; the table's D call, TRBD2, was not checked against the DNA. TRBV21-1 has pseudogene status. This CDR3 contains 20 residues. The CDR3 bases are TGTGCCAGCAGCAGGTGTGGTTGGGTCGGGGGGCTAATCATGGGGGACGAGCAGTACTTC. Amino acids: CASSRCGWVGGLIMGDEQYF.

The V call is TRBV30, the J call TRBJ2-7; 13 bases line up with TRBD2. This CDR3 region has 13 residues. J lost 13 bases, V lost 1 base, and 7 bases had no gene match. CDR1 is GTSNPN, CDR2 SVGIG, per germline (reference sequence). The CDR3 bases are TGTGCCTGGAGTGCCTCGACTAGCGGGAGGCGATACTTC. Translating gives CAWSASTSGRRYF. The full variable domain, completed using reference TRBV30 and TRBJ2-7, is SQTIHQWPATLVQPVGSPLSLECTVEGTSNPNLYWYRQAAGRGLQLLFYSVGIGQISSEVPQNLSASRPQDRQFILSSKKLLLSDSGFYLCAWSASTSGRRYFGPGTRLTVT.

The chain joins TRBV11-2 to TRBJ2-7; D is possibly TRBD1 (5 bases). The CDR3 spans 15 residues. Germline V gene sequence: CDR1 SGHAT, CDR2 FQNNGV. Trimming shortened V by 1 base and J by 2 bases, and 12 bases separated the two germline ends. The chain's CDR3 is CASSLGRQTTYEQYF. The CDR3 DNA follows: TGTGCCAGCAGCTTAGGGAGACAGACCACCTACGAGCAGTACTTC.

This chain uses TRBV6-6 with TRBJ2-1, with D possibly TRBD1 on 5 matching bases. V was clipped by 6 bases and J by 0 bases, with 9 bases between them. Germline V lookup: CDR1 MNHNY, CDR2 SVGAGI (reference sequence). This CDR3 has 14 residues. The CDR3 DNA sequence: TGTGCCAGCAGCCGACAGAGCTCCTACAATGAGCAGTTCTTC. Amino acid sequence: CASSRQSSYNEQFF.

In regard to this clone: The same CDR3 arises from other DNA sequences in this sample as well. This chain links TRBV19 with TRBJ1-5; no clear D. Germline V gives CDR1 LNHDA, CDR2 SQIVND (reference sequence). The CDR3 sequence is 14 residues long. The V end was cut by 3 bases, the J end by 0 bases, with 6 bases between. The CDR3 region has the DNA TGTGCCAGTAGTATCCGGGATAGCAATCAGCCCCAGCATTTT. This translates into CASSIRDSNQPQHF.

CDR3 residues: CASSSLGQGAIGYTF. For the CDR3, the DNA is TGTGCCAGCAGCTCCCTCGGACAGGGGGCGATAGGCTACACCTTC. The V call is TRBV28, the J call TRBJ1-2; TRBD1 matches at 11 bases. The CDR3 spans 15 residues. The V and J ends lost 6 bases and 8 bases, in that order; junction bases with no gene match: 11. Per germline, CDR1 MDHEN and CDR2 SYDVKM.

The chain carries TRBV30 and TRBJ1-1; the D gene is possibly TRBD1 (5 bases). Between the trimmed V and J ends, which lost 3 bases and 0 bases, there was a span of 20 bases. CDR3 size: 17 residues. Germline V gives CDR1 GTSNPN, CDR2 SVGIG (reference sequence). CDR3 sequence reads: CAWRVAGRVLVNTEAFF. In nucleotides, the CDR3 is TGTGCCTGGAGGGTTGCCGGCAGGGTGTTAGTGAACACTGAAGCTTTCTTT.

The rearrangement uses TRBV18 and TRBJ2-7, with 7 nucleotides matching TRBD1. CDR1 is KGHSH, CDR2 LQKENI, per germline. This CDR3 is built from 13 residues. V gave up 3 bases and J gave up 6 bases; unmatched junction bases: 5. CDR3: CASSPRGGGEQYF. The CDR3 nucleotides are TGTGCCAGCTCACCGAGAGGGGGCGGCGAGCAGTACTTC.

This chain uses TRBV19 with TRBJ1-1, with TRBD1 identical over 9 bases. V gave up 5 bases and J gave up 5 bases; unmatched junction bases: 9. Germline CDR1 LNHDA, CDR2 SQIVND (reference sequence). This CDR3 is 15 amino acids long. The CDR3 nucleotides are TGTGCCAGTAGTCCGGACAGGGGTGGGAGGACTGAAGCTTTCTTT. It encodes CASSPDRGGRTEAFF. Full variable domain (remainder filled in from reference TRBV19 and TRBJ1-1): DGGITQSPKYLFRKEGQNVTLSCEQNLNHDAMYWYRQDPGQGLRLIYYSQIVNDFQKGDIAEGYSVSREKKESFPLTVTSAQKNPTAFYLCASSPDRGGRTEAFFGQGTRLTVV.

The chain employs TRBV5-1 and TRBJ2-5; D ambiguous. The DNA end is more similar to TRBJ2-7, so the J call may be wrong. Per the germline V gene, CDR1 is SGHRS and CDR2 is YFSETQ. CDR3 length: 15 residues. Here the CDR3 reads CASSFAEITLHEQYF. In DNA, the CDR3 is TGCGCCAGCAGCTTCGCGGAGATAACACTTCACGAGCAGTACTTC.

The gene calls are TRBV30 and TRBJ2-2; possible D gene TRBD1, 5 bases. The CDR3 has 14 amino acids. Per germline, CDR1 GTSNPN and CDR2 SVGIG (reference sequence). V lost 1 base and J lost 5, with 11 bases in between. Here the CDR3 reads CAWSGVAGTGELFF. In nucleotides, the CDR3 is TGTGCCTGGAGTGGAGTAGCAGGGACCGGGGAGCTGTTTTTT.

The chain employs TRBV9 and TRBJ2-7; TRBD1 aligns across 8 bases. The germline gives CDR1 SGDLS, CDR2 YYNGEE. This CDR3 is 14 amino acids long. V was clipped by 1 base and J by 5 bases; unmatched bases: 5. CDR3 nucleotide sequence: TGTGCCAGCAGCGTAAGGACAGGGTTCGACGAGCAGTACTTC. Translating gives CASSVRTGFDEQYF.

CDR3 residues: CASSLGRGDGYEQYF. The CDR3 DNA sequence: TGTGCCAGCAGCTTAGGGCGGGGGGACGGTTACGAGCAGTACTTC. V usage is TRBV7-3 and J usage is TRBJ2-5; 8 bases are a match to TRBD2. The J call may be mistaken, given a closer DNA end match to TRBJ2-7. The CDR3 loop spans 15 amino acids. CDR1 is SGHTA, CDR2 FQGTGA, per germline.

The rearrangement uses TRBV4-2 and TRBJ2-5; 10 positions match TRBD1. Germline V gene sequence: CDR1 LGHNA, CDR2 YNFKEQ. The CDR3 consists of 15 residues. V lost 3 bases and J lost 5; bases outside the gene matches: 6. CDR3 region: CASSHPGQGGETQYF. Written as DNA, the CDR3 is TGTGCCAGCAGCCATCCTGGACAGGGGGGGGAGACCCAGTACTTC.

The CDR3 protein is CASSQDRSRYEQYF. The DNA of the CDR3 is TGTGCCAGCAGCCAAGACAGGTCCCGCTACGAGCAGTACTTC. The chain combines TRBV4-2 with TRBJ2-7; D unclear. Germline V gene data show CDR1 as LGHNA and CDR2 as YNFKEQ. The CDR3 is 14 residues long. Trimming cost V 0 bases and J 3 bases, with 9 bases left between them.

As DNA, the CDR3 is TGTGCCATCAGTGAACCAGGGGCTGGCAATCAGCCCCAGCATTTT. Its protein is CAISEPGAGNQPQHF. The genes are TRBV10-3 and TRBJ1-5, with D maybe TRBD1 (6 bases). The CDR3 loop spans 15 amino acids. V was pared by 3 bases and J by 2 bases, with 11 bases between. Germline CDR1 is ENHRY and CDR2 is SYGVKD.

The J gene is TRBJ2-5, the V gene TRBV6-1; 9 bases match TRBD1. Gene TRBJ2-7 matches the end of the DNA better, so the J call may be wrong. The CDR3 has 14 amino acids. Germline CDR1 is MNHNS and CDR2 is SASEGT. The DNA of the CDR3 is TGTGCCAGCAGTGAGGGACAGGGATCCTACGAGCAGTACTTC. This encodes CASSEGQGSYEQYF.

The chain employs TRBV30 and TRBJ1-3; 8 nucleotides match TRBD1. The CDR3 totals 16 residues. Germline trimming cut 0 bases from V and 1 base from J; bases unmatched to any gene: 5. Germline CDR1 reads GTSNPN; CDR2 reads SVGIG (reference sequence). CDR3 protein: CAWSVTGVLSGNTIYF. CDR3 nucleotides: TGTGCCTGGAGTGTGACAGGGGTCCTGTCTGGAAACACCATATATTTT.

V usage is TRBV28 and J usage is TRBJ2-2; 9 bases map to TRBD2. CDR3 size: 17 residues. Germline V gives CDR1 MDHEN, CDR2 SYDVKM. Unmatched junction bases numbered 11, after V lost 3 bases and J lost 6 bases. The chain's CDR3 is CASSFREGLARSGELFF. The DNA for the CDR3 is TGTGCCAGCAGTTTTAGGGAGGGACTAGCCCGATCCGGGGAGCTGTTTTTT.

This clone was detected only once. The chain is built from TRBV11-3 and TRBJ2-1; 12 bases are a match to TRBD2. The CDR3 contains 16 residues. The J segment lost 8 bases and the V segment lost 1 base, leaving 6 bases of the junction unmatched. Germline values: CDR1 SGHNT, CDR2 YENEEA. This CDR3 is CASSLGLAGGGDEQFF. CDR3 sequence (DNA): TGTGCCAGCAGCTTAGGTCTAGCGGGAGGGGGGGATGAGCAGTTCTTC.

This chain uses TRBV6-6 with TRBJ2-7; D unresolved. Trimming took 6 bases from V and 2 from J, leaving 8 bases between them. Germline values: CDR1 MNHNY, CDR2 SVGAGI (reference sequence). CDR3 length: 12 residues. In DNA, the CDR3 is TGTGCCAGCAGGGTGGAGACCTACGAGCAGTACTTC. It codes for CASRVETYEQYF.

CDR3 nucleotide sequence: TGTGCCAGCAGGACCGACAGGGCGTTTTCGACTAGCAATCAGCCCCAGCATTTT. Amino acids: CASRTDRAFSTSNQPQHF. The chain uses TRBV7-9 and TRBJ1-5; 7 nucleotides agree with TRBD1. In germline, CDR1 is SEHNR, CDR2 FQNEAQ (reference sequence). The CDR3 runs 18 residues. V lost 6 bases, J lost 0 bases, and 14 bases stayed unmatched.

On this clone: An end of the junction does not agree with germline; a read error may underlie this. This chain links TRBV2 with TRBJ1-4; unclear D gene. This CDR3 is built from 14 residues. The germline CDR1 and CDR2 sequences are SNHLY and FYNNEI. CDR3 bases: TGTGCCAGCAGGGAAGTCGCAACTAATGAAAAACTGTTTTTT. Its translation: CASREVATNEKLFF.

The J gene is TRBJ2-1, the V gene TRBV28; 7 bases agree with TRBD1. J gave up 0 bases and V 10 bases, and 6 bases lay outside the gene matches. The CDR3 sequence is 14 residues long. The germline CDR1 and CDR2 sequences are MDHEN and SYDVKM. CDR3 bases: TGTGCCACCCAGACAGGGAGCTCCTACAATGAGCAGTTCTTC. This sequence encodes CATQTGSSYNEQFF.